The 31 T cell receptor beta chains reported below all come from one sample, sequenced in a study of cytomegalovirus exposure and HLA in healthy donors. It was with 60 Vbeta and 13 Jbeta primers that the PCR ran. Some clones are missing from TCRdb's copy, which holds only in-frame ones; the method was immunoSEQ multiplex PCR. The sample has fewer than 800 clones, 53% seen once. Sample: PBMCs. The receptors come from a man in his forties in good health and CMV-seronegative.

This clone came up once. The chain combines TRBV6-5 with TRBJ2-3; tentative D call: TRBD1 (6 bases). The V end was cut by 6 bases, the J end by 0 bases, with 13 bases between. Germline V gene lookup returns CDR1 MNHEY and CDR2 SVGAGI. CDR3 length: 15 amino acids. The CDR3 sequence is CASSLGQPSTDTQYF. The CDR3 DNA is TGTGCCAGCAGCCTCGGACAGCCTAGCACAGATACGCAGTATTTT.

The chain links TRBV19 to TRBJ1-3; D unresolved. V was shortened by 1 base and J by 1 base, with 11 bases between the two germline ends. The CDR3 extends over 16 amino acids. Germline V gene lookup returns CDR1 LNHDA and CDR2 SQIVND (reference sequence). CDR3 DNA: TGTGCCAGTAGTATAGGGCAGGCGGGGTCTGGAAACACCATATATTTT. It encodes CASSIGQAGSGNTIYF.

In its sample, this clone ranks as hyperexpanded. The V call is TRBV6-5, the J call TRBJ1-1; D is ambiguous. The CDR3 loop spans 13 amino acids. Trimming left V 2 bases short and J 1 base short, with 5 bases between. The germline V gene has CDR1 MNHEY and CDR2 SVGAGI. CDR3 DNA: TGTGCCAGCAGTTACCTCGGGAACACTGAAGCTTTCTTT. This codes for CASSYLGNTEAFF.

The chain has TRBV5-1 and TRBJ1-6; D gene uncertain. V was clipped by 3 bases and J by 8 bases, with 15 bases between them. This CDR3 contains 15 residues. Germline assignment: CDR1 SGHRS and CDR2 YFSETQ. The CDR3 here is CASSSSGEKDSPLHF. Written as DNA, the CDR3 is TGCGCCAGCAGCTCTTCCGGGGAAAAAGATTCACCCCTCCACTTT.

In DNA form, the CDR3 reads TGTGCCAGCAGCTTAGGGGGAGTTGGGCAGCCCCAGCATTTT. As protein: CASSLGGVGQPQHF. The rearrangement links TRBV7-6 to TRBJ1-5; D unclear. V was clipped by 1 base and J by 7 bases, with 11 bases between them. This CDR3 has 14 residues. In germline, CDR1 is SGHVS, CDR2 FNYEAQ.

This rearrangement joins TRBV9 to TRBJ1-1, with 10 bases aligning to TRBD1. V dropped 0 bases and J dropped 4; count of bases not matched to a gene: 9. CDR1 and CDR2 from the germline V gene are SGDLS and YYNGEE. The CDR3 is made up of 17 amino acids. CDR3 in DNA: TGTGCCAGCAGCGTAGCTGGGACAGGGGTGGTTGGCACTGAAGCTTTCTTT. It is translated as CASSVAGTGVVGTEAFF.

The J gene is TRBJ2-1, the V gene TRBV7-9; the match to TRBD2 covers 9 bases. The V and J ends lost 5 bases and 5 bases, in that order; junction bases with no gene match: 7. This CDR3 has 15 amino acids. In germline, CDR1 is SEHNR, CDR2 FQNEAQ (reference sequence). The CDR3 nucleotides read TGTGCCAGCAGCCTCCGTAGCGGGAGAAACAATGAGCAGTTCTTC. Translating gives CASSLRSGRNNEQFF.

This clone was detected a few times. V is TRBV21-1 and J is TRBJ1-5. TRBV21-1 corresponds to a pseudogene. The CDR3 runs 21 residues. The CDR3 here is CASSKVEEDQAFLYSNQPQHF. CDR3 sequence (DNA): TGTGCCAGCAGCAAAGTAGAGGAAGACCAAGCATTCCTATATAGCAATCAGCCCCAGCATTTT.

The J gene is TRBJ1-3, the V gene TRBV15; a weak D match, TRBD1 (5 bases). Trimming pared 5 bases from V and 0 bases from J, leaving 11 bases between. Per the germline V gene, CDR1 is LNHNV and CDR2 is YYDKDF (reference sequence). CDR3 length: 15 amino acids. For the CDR3, the DNA is TGTGCCACCAGCTCCCGGACAAGCTCTGGAAACACCATATATTTT. Translation gives CATSSRTSSGNTIYF.

Points on this clone: Other DNA sequences in the sample encode the same CDR3. The V gene is TRBV27, the J gene TRBJ1-2; TRBD1 matches at 8 bases. The ends lost 2 bases at V and 2 bases at J; junction bases unmatched: 1. The CDR3 is 14 residues long. Germline CDR1 is MNHEY and CDR2 is SMNVEV (reference sequence). The CDR3: CASSLQGANYGYTF. DNA for the CDR3: TGTGCCAGCAGTTTACAGGGGGCAAACTATGGCTACACCTTC.

The chain combines TRBV21-1 with TRBJ2-3; TRBD1 reflects the table's D call only, with no check against the DNA. TRBV21-1 is deemed a pseudogene. The CDR3 extends over 21 amino acids. The DNA of the CDR3 is TGTGCCAGCAGCAAGACGCCGAGGTCCCAGACCGGACAGGTGGGCACAGATACGCAGTATTTT. Amino acids: CASSKTPRSQTGQVGTDTQYF.

This chain joins TRBV5-5 and TRBJ1-6, with D maybe TRBD1 (6 bases). Between the trimmed V and J ends, which lost 2 bases and 6 bases, there was a span of 6 bases. This CDR3 contains 13 residues. Germline-derived CDR1 and CDR2 are SGHKS and YYEKEE (reference sequence). The CDR3 DNA reads TGTGCCAGCAGCTTACAGGGTAATTCACCCCTCCACTTT. Translating it yields CASSLQGNSPLHF.

In its sample, this clone was seen a few times. V usage is TRBV7-9 and J usage is TRBJ2-1; 7 nucleotides agree with TRBD1. With 1 base clipped from V and 14 bases from J, the junction kept 5 bases outside the gene matches. From germline, CDR1 is SEHNR and CDR2 FQNEAQ (reference sequence). The CDR3 has 12 residues. CDR3 DNA: TGTGCCAGCAGCTTAGGTGACAGGGTGGAGTTCTTC. Its protein product is CASSLGDRVEFF.

This clone was seen only once. Other DNA sequences of this sample code for an identical CDR3. The chain employs TRBV28 and TRBJ1-3, with TRBD1 identical over 8 bases. Germline V lookup: CDR1 MDHEN, CDR2 SYDVKM. The V and J ends lost 6 bases and 0 bases, in that order; junction bases with no gene match: 10. This CDR3 spans 17 amino acids. The CDR3 DNA reads TGTGCCAGCAGCCCCTGGACAGGGACCCACTCTGGAAACACCATATATTTT. It encodes CASSPWTGTHSGNTIYF. Using reference TRBV28 and TRBJ1-3 for the parts outside the CDR3, the full variable domain is DVKVTQSSRYLVKRTGEKVFLECVQDMDHENMFWYRQDPGLGLRLIYFSYDVKMKEKGDIPEGYSVSREKKERFSLILESASTNQTSMYLCASSPWTGTHSGNTIYFGEGSWLTVV.

This clone came up a few times. This chain uses TRBV27 with TRBJ1-5, with D unresolved. CDR1 is MNHEY, CDR2 SMNVEV, per germline (reference sequence). This CDR3 is built from 14 residues. V gave up 1 base and J gave up 2 bases, with 6 bases separating them. CDR3 protein: CASSLYFGNQPQHF. DNA for the CDR3: TGTGCCAGCAGTTTATATTTCGGCAATCAGCCCCAGCATTTT.

This sequence joins TRBV2 and TRBJ2-5; possible D gene TRBD1, 5 bases. The V gene's germline CDR1 is SNHLY and CDR2 FYNNEI. The V gene lost 1 base and the J gene lost 3 bases, with 9 bases spanning the gap. This CDR3 region has 14 residues. The CDR3 coding sequence is TGTGCCAGCAGTGAAGGGGGCCTAGAAGAGACCCAGTACTTC. This sequence encodes CASSEGGLEETQYF.

The chain employs TRBV27 and TRBJ1-6; TRBD1 aligns across 9 bases. CDR1 and CDR2 (germline): MNHEY, SMNVEV (reference sequence). CDR3 length equals 14 residues. With 7 bases clipped from V and 8 bases from J, the junction kept 6 bases outside the gene matches. CDR3 coding DNA: TGTGCCAGCACTCCTGGGACAGGGTATTCACCCCTCCACTTT. This encodes CASTPGTGYSPLHF.

The V call is TRBV7-8, the J call TRBJ2-7, with a tentative D call TRBD1 (6 bases). With 4 bases removed from V and 7 bases from J, the gap between germline ends came to 17 bases. In germline, CDR1 is SGHVS, CDR2 FQNEAQ. This CDR3 comprises 14 residues. In DNA, the CDR3 is TGTGCCAGCAGCTACGACCCAGGGGTGGGGGAGCAGTACTTC. Its translation: CASSYDPGVGEQYF.

The V and J genes are TRBV7-8 and TRBJ2-2, with 12 bases lining up with TRBD2. Trimming removed 1 base from V and 3 bases from J; junction bases left unmatched: 6. This CDR3 comprises 18 residues. Looked up from germline, CDR1 is SGHVS and CDR2 is FQNEAQ. The CDR3 DNA reads as TGTGCCAGCAGCTTAGGTGGGGCTAGCGGGAGGGACACCGGGGAGCTGTTTTTT. Its translation: CASSLGGASGRDTGELFF.

The chain uses TRBV28 and TRBJ1-1; D is unresolved. Germline CDR1 MDHEN, CDR2 SYDVKM. The CDR3 runs 10 residues. V lost 8 bases to trimming and J lost 11 bases, with 12 bases between them. The DNA of the CDR3 is TGTGCCAGCGGAACTATTAGGGCTTTCTTT. It specifies CASGTIRAFF.

The CDR3 here is CASSLVGQSQYF. In nucleotides, the CDR3 is TGTGCCAGCAGCTTAGTCGGACAATCCCAGTACTTC. The V call is TRBV7-2, the J call TRBJ2-7; possible D gene TRBD1, 5 bases. The V and J ends lost 1 base and 10 bases respectively, with 11 bases between them. CDR3 length equals 12 residues. Per germline, CDR1 SGHTA and CDR2 FQGNSA.

J is TRBJ2-2 and V is TRBV4-2; tentative D call: TRBD1 (6 bases). The CDR3 is 15 residues long. Trimming took off 1 base at V and 4 bases at J, with 10 bases between the two ends. The germline CDR1 and CDR2 sequences are LGHNA and YNFKEQ. The CDR3 protein is CASSQGTASTGELFF. CDR3 DNA sequence: TGTGCCAGCAGCCAAGGGACAGCTTCCACCGGGGAGCTGTTTTTT.

The CDR3 bases are TGTGCCAGCAGTTCCGAGGGAGGGGTAGATACGCAGTATTTT. This translates into CASSSEGGVDTQYF. This chain joins TRBV6-5 and TRBJ2-3; 7 nucleotides align to TRBD2. Germline assignment: CDR1 MNHEY and CDR2 SVGAGI. CDR3 length: 14 amino acids. J lost 5 bases, V lost 4 bases, and 6 bases had no gene match.

The V and J genes are TRBV4-2 and TRBJ2-2, with TRBD2 identical over 9 bases. Trimming at V came to 4 bases and at J to 5 bases, leaving 14 bases not matched to a gene. CDR3 length equals 18 residues. CDR1 is LGHNA and CDR2 is YNFKEQ in the germline V gene. CDR3 DNA: TGTGCCAGCAGCCTCCCGTTTGGGCGGGAGGGCCAAACCGGGGAGCTGTTTTTT. Translated: CASSLPFGREGQTGELFF.

The chain has TRBV5-8 and TRBJ1-4; tentatively, D is TRBD1 (5 bases). This CDR3 spans 15 amino acids. Trimming took off 3 bases at V and 5 bases at J, with 14 bases between the two ends. Germline CDR1 and CDR2: SGHTS and YDEGEE. The CDR3 bases are TGTGCCAGCAGCTCCGGGACGGGGGGAAATGAAAAACTGTTTTTT. As protein: CASSSGTGGNEKLFF.

As regards this clone: Germline is not matched at one junction end, which may reflect a read error. The genes are TRBV7-9 and TRBJ1-2, with a weak D call TRBD1 (5 bases). Germline assignment: CDR1 SEHNR and CDR2 FQNEAQ (reference sequence). This CDR3 contains 13 residues. Written as DNA, the CDR3 is TGTTCCAGCAGCTCTGGGGGGTACTATGGCTACACCTTC. This gives the protein CSSSSGGYYGYTF.

This clone was seen only a few times. The J gene is TRBJ2-3, the V gene TRBV18; 11 bases are a match to TRBD2. Losses at the gene ends were 2 bases for V and 2 bases for J; bases not matched to a gene: 3. This CDR3 spans 16 amino acids. Germline CDR1 reads KGHSH; CDR2 reads LQKENI. The DNA of the CDR3 is TGTGCCAGCTCACCAAAGACTAGCGGGAACACAGATACGCAGTATTTT. Translating it yields CASSPKTSGNTDTQYF.

Turning to this clone: One junction end does not reproduce the germline sequence, and a read error may be involved. The chain carries TRBV29-1 and TRBJ1-1; TRBD1 is a possible D gene (6 bases). The CDR3 spans 14 residues. Per germline, CDR1 SQVTM and CDR2 ANQGSEA. The CDR3, as DNA: TGCAGCGTTTCCCAGGGGCTGTCGAACCCTGAAGCTTTCTTT. The encoded protein is CSVSQGLSNPEAFF.

Relative to its sample, this clone is hyperexpanded. The chain has TRBV19 and TRBJ2-1; 7 bases match TRBD2. This CDR3 has 17 amino acids. The germline V gene has CDR1 LNHDA and CDR2 SQIVND (reference sequence). The V segment lost 5 bases and the J segment 5 bases; nucleotides outside the gene matches: 15. CDR3 coding DNA: TGTGCCAGTAGTTACTCATTAGGACTAGGGGCCAACAATGAGCAGTTCTTC. Its protein product is CASSYSLGLGANNEQFF.

This clone was seen more than once but under ten times. The V and J genes are TRBV18 and TRBJ1-4; no clear D. Germline loops: CDR1 KGHSH, CDR2 LQKENI. CDR3 length equals 13 residues. V was trimmed by 6 bases and J by 4 bases, leaving 9 bases between them. The CDR3 region is CASSRGINEKLFF. For the CDR3, the DNA is TGTGCCAGCTCCCGCGGAATTAATGAAAAACTGTTTTTT.

The chain employs TRBV5-1 and TRBJ2-3; D perhaps matches TRBD1 (5 bases). The germline CDR1 and CDR2 sequences are SGHRS and YFSETQ. Trimming pared 0 bases from V and 2 bases from J, leaving 10 bases between. CDR3 length equals 15 residues. The CDR3 here is CASSLVQAITDTQYF. Here the CDR3 DNA reads TGCGCCAGCAGCTTGGTACAGGCGATCACAGATACGCAGTATTTT.